This is a list of T cell receptor beta chains from one sample in a study of T cell repertoires in cytomegalovirus infection. Each CDR3 protein is one row after TCRdb ran MiXCR on the reads. The table includes 350,000 to 450,000 distinct CDR3 sequences, roughly 18% detected once. The sample taken for sequencing was PBMCs. The receptors shown here come from a human donor in good health (CMV status not recorded). Some clones in this sample may be carry-over from other donors' samples. The CDR3 runs from the conserved cysteine through the conserved F or W. Each record gives: CDR3 DNA, CDR3 protein, clone size, J gene, V gene, D gene. D genes are given only for firm matches. Not all rows give a size; the values are once, few, many and, for expanded clones, a class.

CDR3nt: TGCAGCGTTGATATTGGAGGAAACACCATATATTTT
CDR3aa: CSVDIGGNTIYF
abundance: few
j_gene: TRBJ1-3
v_gene: TRBV29-1
d_gene: .

CDR3nt: TGTGCCAGCAGCACCACTAGCGGGGGGGCTTACATTCAGTACTTC
CDR3aa: CASSTTSGGAYIQYF
abundance: many
j_gene: TRBJ2-4
v_gene: TRBV7-2
d_gene: TRBD2

CDR3nt: TGTGCCAGCAGTTTCAGGTGGGAGGGCTACACCTTC
CDR3aa: CASSFRWEGYTF
abundance: .
j_gene: TRBJ1-2
v_gene: TRBV12-3/TRBV12-4
d_gene: .

CDR3nt: TGTGCCAGCAGCCCCCTACACAGAAGCGGCAATCAGCCCCAGCATTTT
CDR3aa: CASSPLHRSGNQPQHF
abundance: .
j_gene: TRBJ1-5
v_gene: TRBV7-8
d_gene: .

CDR3nt: TGTGCCAGCAGCCAAGACAGGGTGTACGAGCAGTACTTC
CDR3aa: CASSQDRVYEQYF
abundance: .
j_gene: TRBJ2-7
v_gene: TRBV14
d_gene: .

CDR3nt: TGCAGTGCTAACCCGGACAGAGATCAGCCCCAGCATTTT
CDR3aa: CSANPDRDQPQHF
abundance: .
j_gene: TRBJ1-5
v_gene: TRBV20-1
d_gene: .

CDR3nt: TGTGCCAGCAGCTTAGAACGGAGACCAGATACGCAGTATTTT
CDR3aa: CASSLERRPDTQYF
abundance: .
j_gene: TRBJ2-3
v_gene: TRBV7-8
d_gene: .

CDR3nt: TGTGCCAGCAGCGTTAGCGGGGGGTATAGGGAGACCCAGTACTTC
CDR3aa: CASSVSGGYRETQYF
abundance: once
j_gene: TRBJ2-5
v_gene: TRBV7-2
d_gene: TRBD2

CDR3nt: TGTGCCAGCAGTCTAGCCATCGGGGAGCTGTTTTTT
CDR3aa: CASSLAIGELFF
abundance: few
j_gene: TRBJ2-2
v_gene: TRBV12-3/TRBV12-4
d_gene: .

CDR3nt: TGTGCACGTCAGCCCCAGCATTTT
CDR3aa: CARQPQHF
abundance: .
j_gene: TRBJ1-5
v_gene: TRBV7-6
d_gene: .

CDR3nt: TGTGCCAGCAGCCGATGGGAAGGGAACACTGAAGCTTTCTTT
CDR3aa: CASSRWEGNTEAFF
abundance: few
j_gene: TRBJ1-1
v_gene: TRBV5-4
d_gene: .

CDR3nt: TGTGCCAGCAGCTCAAACCTCAAACCGGATGGCTACACCTTC
CDR3aa: CASSSNLKPDGYTF
abundance: many
j_gene: TRBJ1-2
v_gene: TRBV6-2/TRBV6-3
d_gene: .

CDR3nt: TGTGCCAGCAGCACCCACGGCCACGAGCAGTACTTC
CDR3aa: CASSTHGHEQYF
abundance: many
j_gene: TRBJ2-7
v_gene: TRBV7-2
d_gene: .

CDR3nt: TGCAGTGCTGATGGCTACACCTTC
CDR3aa: CSADGYTF
abundance: .
j_gene: TRBJ1-2
v_gene: TRBV20-1
d_gene: .

CDR3nt: TGTGCCAGCAGCCCTGGACAGGGGGCGCTTACCGGGGAGCTGTTTTTT
CDR3aa: CASSPGQGALTGELFF
abundance: many
j_gene: TRBJ2-2
v_gene: TRBV11-2
d_gene: TRBD1

CDR3nt: TGCGCCAGCGCGACAATCTATAATTCACCCCTCCACTTT
CDR3aa: CASATIYNSPLHF
abundance: few
j_gene: TRBJ1-6
v_gene: TRBV5-1
d_gene: .

CDR3nt: TGTGCCAGCAGCTTACAACGGGAGAGCGAGCAGTACTTC
CDR3aa: CASSLQRESEQYF
abundance: few
j_gene: TRBJ2-7
v_gene: TRBV7-2
d_gene: .

CDR3nt: TGTGCCAGCAGCGTAGGTTGGGACACAGATACGCAGTATTTT
CDR3aa: CASSVGWDTDTQYF
abundance: .
j_gene: TRBJ2-3
v_gene: TRBV9
d_gene: .

CDR3nt: TGTGCCATTCAAAAGGTCACAGGGCCCTACGAGCAGTACTTC
CDR3aa: CAIQKVTGPYEQYF
abundance: few
j_gene: TRBJ2-7
v_gene: TRBV12-3/TRBV12-4
d_gene: .

CDR3nt: TGTGCCAGCAGCCCGGGACTAGCGGGAATAGCCAAAAACATTCAGTACTTC
CDR3aa: CASSPGLAGIAKNIQYF
abundance: few
j_gene: TRBJ2-4
v_gene: TRBV12-3/TRBV12-4
d_gene: TRBD2

CDR3nt: TGTGCTAGTGCCTTCGGGAGCACAGATACGCAGTATTTT
CDR3aa: CASAFGSTDTQYF
abundance: many
j_gene: TRBJ2-3
v_gene: TRBV12-5
d_gene: .

CDR3nt: TGTGCCAGCAGTTACGGTAGAAATGAGCAGTTCTTC
CDR3aa: CASSYGRNEQFF
abundance: few
j_gene: TRBJ2-1
v_gene: TRBV6-5
d_gene: .

CDR3nt: TGCAGCGTCACAGGGGGACACAATGAGCAGTTCTTC
CDR3aa: CSVTGGHNEQFF
abundance: .
j_gene: TRBJ2-1
v_gene: TRBV29-1
d_gene: TRBD1